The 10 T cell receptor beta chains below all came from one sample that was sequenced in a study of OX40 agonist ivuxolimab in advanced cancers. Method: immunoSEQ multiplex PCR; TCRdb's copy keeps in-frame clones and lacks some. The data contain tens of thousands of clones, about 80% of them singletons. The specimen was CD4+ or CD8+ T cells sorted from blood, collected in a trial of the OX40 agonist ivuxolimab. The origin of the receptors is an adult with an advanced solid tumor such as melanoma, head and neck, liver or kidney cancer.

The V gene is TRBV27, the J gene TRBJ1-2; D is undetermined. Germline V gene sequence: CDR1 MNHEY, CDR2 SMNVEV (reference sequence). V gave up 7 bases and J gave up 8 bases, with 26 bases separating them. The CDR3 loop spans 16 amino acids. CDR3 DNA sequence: TGTGCCAGCATGGACCTGGACGAGCCGATTATGAAGGGCTACACCTTC. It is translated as CASMDLDEPIMKGYTF.

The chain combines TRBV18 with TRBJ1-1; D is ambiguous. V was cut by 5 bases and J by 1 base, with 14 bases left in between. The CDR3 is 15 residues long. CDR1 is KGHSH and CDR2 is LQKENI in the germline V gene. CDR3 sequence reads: CASSKDILPNTEAFF. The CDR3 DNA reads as TGTGCCAGCTCAAAGGATATACTACCGAACACTGAAGCTTTCTTT.

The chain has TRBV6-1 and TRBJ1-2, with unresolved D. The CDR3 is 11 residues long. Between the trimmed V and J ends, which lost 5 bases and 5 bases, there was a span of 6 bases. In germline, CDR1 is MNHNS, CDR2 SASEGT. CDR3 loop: CASSFGYGYTF. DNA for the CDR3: TGTGCCAGCAGTTTCGGGTATGGCTACACCTTC.

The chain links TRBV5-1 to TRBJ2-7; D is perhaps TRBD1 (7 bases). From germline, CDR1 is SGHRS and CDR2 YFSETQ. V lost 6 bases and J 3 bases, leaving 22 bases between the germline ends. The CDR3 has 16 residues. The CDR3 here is CASNSGDSTGHYEQYF. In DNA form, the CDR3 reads TGCGCCAGCAATTCGGGGGACTCGACAGGGCACTACGAGCAGTACTTC.

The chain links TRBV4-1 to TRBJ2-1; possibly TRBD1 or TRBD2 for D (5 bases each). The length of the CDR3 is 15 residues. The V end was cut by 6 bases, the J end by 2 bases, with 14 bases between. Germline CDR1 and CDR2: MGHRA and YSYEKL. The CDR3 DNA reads TGCGCCAGCAGGCGACGGGACCGAACCTACAATGAGCAGTTCTTC. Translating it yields CASRRRDRTYNEQFF.

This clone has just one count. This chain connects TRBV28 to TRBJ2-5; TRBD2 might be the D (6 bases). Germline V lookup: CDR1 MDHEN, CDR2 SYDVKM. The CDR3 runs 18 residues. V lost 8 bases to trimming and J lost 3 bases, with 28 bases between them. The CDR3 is CASAWPSEHLAPEETQYF. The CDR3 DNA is TGTGCCAGCGCTTGGCCTAGCGAGCATTTGGCCCCCGAAGAGACCCAGTACTTC.

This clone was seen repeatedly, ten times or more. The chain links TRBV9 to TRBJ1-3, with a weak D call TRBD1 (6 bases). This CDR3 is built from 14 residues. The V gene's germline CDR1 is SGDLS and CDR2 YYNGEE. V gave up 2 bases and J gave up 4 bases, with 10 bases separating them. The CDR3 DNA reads TGTGCCAGCAGCGTCGGGACATTCGGAAACACCATATATTTT. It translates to CASSVGTFGNTIYF. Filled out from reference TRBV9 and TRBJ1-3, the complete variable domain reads DSGVTQTPKHLITATGQRVTLRCSPRSGDLSVYWYQQSLDQGLQFLIQYYNGEERAKGNILERFSAQQFPDLHSELNLSSLELGDSALYFCASSVGTFGNTIYFGEGSWLTVV.

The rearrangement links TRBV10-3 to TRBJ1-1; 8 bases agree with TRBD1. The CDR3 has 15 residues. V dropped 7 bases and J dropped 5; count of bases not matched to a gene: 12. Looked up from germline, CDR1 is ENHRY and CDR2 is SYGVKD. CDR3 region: CAIMRAGGAGTEAFF. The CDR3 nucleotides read TGTGCCATCATGCGGGCAGGGGGCGCGGGGACTGAAGCTTTCTTT.

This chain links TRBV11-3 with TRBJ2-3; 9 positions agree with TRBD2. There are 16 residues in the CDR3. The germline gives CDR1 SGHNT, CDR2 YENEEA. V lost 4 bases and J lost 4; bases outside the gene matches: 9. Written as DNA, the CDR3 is TGTGCCAGCAGCTCCCGGGGTAGCGGGGGCTCAGATACGCAGTATTTT. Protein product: CASSSRGSGGSDTQYF.

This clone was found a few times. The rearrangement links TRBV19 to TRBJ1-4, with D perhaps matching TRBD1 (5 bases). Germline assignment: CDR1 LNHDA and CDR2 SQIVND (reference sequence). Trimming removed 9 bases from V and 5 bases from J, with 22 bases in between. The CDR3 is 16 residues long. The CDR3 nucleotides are TGTGCCAGCCGGGGCCAGCCTAATTATCCGAATGAAAAACTGTTTTTT. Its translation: CASRGQPNYPNEKLFF.